This entry is about one T cell receptor (beta chain). The data were taken from a study of shared clonotypes between healthy human individuals. V shed 4 bases and J 3 bases; nucleotides not matched to a gene: 8. CDR3 length: 15 amino acids. Germline-derived CDR1 and CDR2 are SGHTA and FQGNSA. The authors split each subset's genomic DNA evenly across several immunoSEQ plates. Here immunoSEQ multiplex PCR was the method, and the copy in TCRdb shows in-frame clones only, minus some. The sample carries 450,000 to 500,000 clones, roughly 80% recorded once. Study donors comprised healthy, HIV-negative adults devoid of recent acute infection or vaccination.

The chain is built from TRBV7-2 and TRBJ2-7; 8 bases line up with TRBD2. Sequencing was carried out using PBMCs. The receptor comes from a middle-aged woman in good health. Some clones in this sample may be carry-over from other donors' samples. This CDR3 reads CASSSGGARSYEQYF. In nucleotides, the CDR3 is TGTGCCAGCAGCTCGGGGGGGGCTCGTAGCTACGAGCAGTACTTC.